These 12 T cell receptor beta chains came from one sample sequenced in a study of monozygotic twins with inflammatory bowel disease. TCRdb reanalyzed the 5' RACE reads, giving one entry per CDR3 protein sequence and no DNA. Here the sample table reports around 380,000 distinct CDR3 sequences. Sequenced sample: blood. Receptor source: a human donor with ulcerative colitis or Crohn's disease, or a healthy co-twin of an affected twin (not recorded which).

This chain connects TRBV30 to TRBJ1-5; TCRdb proposes TRBD1, but this gene call is untestable without DNA. CDR3 length equals 13 residues. Germline assignment: CDR1 GTSNPN and CDR2 SVGIG (reference sequence). The CDR3: CAWARDGNQPQHF.

The chain combines TRBV5-1 with TRBJ2-1. Germline V CDR1 and CDR2: SGHRS, YFSETQ. The CDR3 extends over 13 amino acids. The CDR3 spells CASSIGKLNEQFF.

The chain combines TRBV29-1 with TRBJ2-3; the TRBD1 assignment by TCRdb is unverifiable without DNA. The CDR3 covers 13 residues. The germline gives CDR1 SQVTM, CDR2 ANQGSEA. CDR3 in amino acids: CSVEWGASDTQYF.

The chain uses TRBV20-1 and TRBJ1-4; TCRdb indicates TRBD1, and absent DNA this call remains unverified. In germline, CDR1 is DFQATT, CDR2 SNEGSKA (reference sequence). The CDR3 is 15 amino acids. CDR3 sequence reads: CSATAIGTVNEKLFF.

The chain combines TRBV18 with TRBJ2-3; TCRdb selects TRBD2, and the lack of DNA leaves this call unchecked. CDR3 length: 16 amino acids. Germline V CDR1 and CDR2: KGHSH, LQKENI. The CDR3 sequence is CASSPRVASATDTQYF.

The V gene is TRBV2, the J gene TRBJ2-7; there is no DNA to check the TCRdb D call of TRBD2. Germline lookup yields CDR1 SNHLY and CDR2 FYNNEI. The CDR3 consists of 13 residues. The CDR3 loop reads CASTREGPHEQYF.

This rearrangement joins TRBV19 to TRBJ2-7. The CDR3 runs to 16 residues. The germline V gene encodes CDR1 LNHDA and CDR2 SQIVND (reference sequence). CDR3 sequence: CASSTVDRPSLYEQYF.

This sequence joins TRBV12-3 or TRBV12-4 and TRBJ2-4; TCRdb proposes TRBD1, but this gene call is untestable without DNA. The CDR3 covers 14 residues. The CDR3 sequence: CASATGLAKNIQYF.

The chain is built from TRBV7-8 and TRBJ2-7; TCRdb gives TRBD2 as the D gene, but with no DNA this cannot be confirmed. Germline-derived CDR1 and CDR2 are SGHVS and FQNEAQ. The CDR3 runs 13 residues. The CDR3 sequence: CASSTGTSAEQYF.

The chain joins TRBV20-1 to TRBJ1-5. CDR3 length: 19 residues. Per the germline V gene, CDR1 is DFQATT and CDR2 is SNEGSKA (reference sequence). CDR3 sequence reads: CSARGVRTSSLYSNQPQHF.

The CDR3 spells CASSEQGLLPKNIQYF. This chain uses TRBV6-1 with TRBJ2-4. Germline V gene data show CDR1 as MNHNS and CDR2 as SASEGT. This CDR3 comprises 16 residues.

Here the CDR3 reads CASSLAWTGVAFF. The V call is TRBV7-2, the J call TRBJ1-1; no DNA is available, so the TRBD1 call from TCRdb remains unchecked. This CDR3 has 13 amino acids. Germline lookup yields CDR1 SGHTA and CDR2 FQGNSA.